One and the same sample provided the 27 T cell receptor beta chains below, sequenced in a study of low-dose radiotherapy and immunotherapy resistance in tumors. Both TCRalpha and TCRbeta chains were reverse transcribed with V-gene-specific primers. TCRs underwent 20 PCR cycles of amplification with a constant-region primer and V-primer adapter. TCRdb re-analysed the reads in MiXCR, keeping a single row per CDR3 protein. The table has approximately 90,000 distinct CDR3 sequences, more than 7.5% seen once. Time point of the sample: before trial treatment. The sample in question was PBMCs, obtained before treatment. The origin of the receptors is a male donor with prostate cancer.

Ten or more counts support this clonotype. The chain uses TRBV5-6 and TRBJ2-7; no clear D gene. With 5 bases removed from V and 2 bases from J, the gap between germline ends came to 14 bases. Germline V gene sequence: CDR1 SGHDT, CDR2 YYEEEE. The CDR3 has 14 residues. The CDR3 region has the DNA TGTGCCAGCAGGTTGAATGGGCAGACCTACGAGCAGTACTTC. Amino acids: CASRLNGQTYEQYF. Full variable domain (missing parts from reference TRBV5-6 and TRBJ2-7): DAGVTQSPTHLIKTRGQQVTLRCSPKSGHDTVSWYQQALGQGPQFIFQYYEEEERQRGNFPDRFSGHQFPNYSSELNVNALLLGDSALYLCASRLNGQTYEQYFGPGTRLTVT.

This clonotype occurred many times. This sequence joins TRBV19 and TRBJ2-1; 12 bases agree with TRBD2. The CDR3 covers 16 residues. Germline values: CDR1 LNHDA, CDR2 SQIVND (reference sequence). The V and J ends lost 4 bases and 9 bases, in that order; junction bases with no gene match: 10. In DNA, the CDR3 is TGTGCCAGTAGTAAATTACTAGCGGGAGGAGGCGGTGAGCAGTTCTTC. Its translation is CASSKLLAGGGGEQFF.

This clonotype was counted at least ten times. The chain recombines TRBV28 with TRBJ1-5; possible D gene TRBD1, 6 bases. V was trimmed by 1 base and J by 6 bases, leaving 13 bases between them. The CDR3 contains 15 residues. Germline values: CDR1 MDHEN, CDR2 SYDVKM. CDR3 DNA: TGTGCCAGCAGTTTATCCGGGAGGGGGAGTCAGCCCCAGCATTTT. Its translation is CASSLSGRGSQPQHF.

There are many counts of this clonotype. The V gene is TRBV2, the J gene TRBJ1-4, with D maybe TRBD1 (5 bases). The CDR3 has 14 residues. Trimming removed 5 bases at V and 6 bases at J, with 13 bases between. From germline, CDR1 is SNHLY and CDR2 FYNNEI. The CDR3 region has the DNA TGTGCCAGCAGTCCTAGCAGGGTATATGAAAAACTGTTTTTT. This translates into CASSPSRVYEKLFF.

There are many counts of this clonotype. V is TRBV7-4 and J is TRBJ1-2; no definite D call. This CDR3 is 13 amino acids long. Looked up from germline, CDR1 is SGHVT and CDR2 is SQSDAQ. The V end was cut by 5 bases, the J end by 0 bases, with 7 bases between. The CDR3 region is CASSHGANYGYTF. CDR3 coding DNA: TGTGCCAGCAGCCATGGGGCTAACTATGGCTACACCTTC.

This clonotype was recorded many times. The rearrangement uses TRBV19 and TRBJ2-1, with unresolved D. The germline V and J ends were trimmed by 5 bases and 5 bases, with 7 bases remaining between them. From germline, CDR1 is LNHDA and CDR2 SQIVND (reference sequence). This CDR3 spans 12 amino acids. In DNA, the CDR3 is TGTGCCAGTAGTCGACTCGACAATGAGCAGTTCTTC. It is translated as CASSRLDNEQFF.

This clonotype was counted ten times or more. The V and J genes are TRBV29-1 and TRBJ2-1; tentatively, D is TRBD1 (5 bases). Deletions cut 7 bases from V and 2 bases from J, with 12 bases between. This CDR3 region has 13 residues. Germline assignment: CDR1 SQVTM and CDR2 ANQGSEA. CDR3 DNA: TGCAGCGGACGACAGTGGCCCTACAATGAGCAGTTCTTC. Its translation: CSGRQWPYNEQFF.

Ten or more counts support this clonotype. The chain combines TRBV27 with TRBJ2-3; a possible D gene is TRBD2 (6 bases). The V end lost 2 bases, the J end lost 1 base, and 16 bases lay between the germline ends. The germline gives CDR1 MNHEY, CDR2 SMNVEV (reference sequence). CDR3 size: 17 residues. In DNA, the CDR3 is TGTGCCAGCAGTTTAGGGTTTAGAGGGAGGCGCACAGATACGCAGTATTTT. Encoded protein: CASSLGFRGRRTDTQYF.

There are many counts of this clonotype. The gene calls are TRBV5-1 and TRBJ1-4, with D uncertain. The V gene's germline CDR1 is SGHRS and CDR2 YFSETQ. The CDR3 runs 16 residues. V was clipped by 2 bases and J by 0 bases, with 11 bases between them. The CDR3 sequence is CASSFAGQATNEKLFF. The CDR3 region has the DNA TGCGCCAGCAGCTTCGCCGGGCAGGCAACTAATGAAAAACTGTTTTTT.

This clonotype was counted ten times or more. The CDR3 loop is CSARDLGSYNEQFF. The CDR3 DNA reads as TGCAGTGCTAGGGACCTTGGCTCCTACAATGAGCAGTTCTTC. The V and J genes are TRBV20-1 and TRBJ2-1; D not resolved. The ends were cut back, 3 bases at V and 0 bases at J, with 9 bases in the middle. CDR1 DFQATT and CDR2 SNEGSKA come from the germline V gene (reference sequence). The CDR3 extends over 14 amino acids.

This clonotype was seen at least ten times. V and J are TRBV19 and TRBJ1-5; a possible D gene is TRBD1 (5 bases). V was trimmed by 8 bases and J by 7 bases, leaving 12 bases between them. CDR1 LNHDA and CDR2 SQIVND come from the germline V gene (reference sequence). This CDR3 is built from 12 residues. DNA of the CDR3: TGTGCCAGTGGGCAGGGAAACCAGCCCCAGCATTTT. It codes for CASGQGNQPQHF.

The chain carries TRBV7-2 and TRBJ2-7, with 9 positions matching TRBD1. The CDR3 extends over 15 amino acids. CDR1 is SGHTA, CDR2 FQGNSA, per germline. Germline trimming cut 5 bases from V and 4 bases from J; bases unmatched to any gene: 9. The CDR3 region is CASSEPGQGLYEQYF. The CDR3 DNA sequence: TGTGCCAGCAGCGAACCGGGACAGGGACTATACGAGCAGTACTTC.

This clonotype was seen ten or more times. The CDR3 DNA is TGTGCCAGCAGCCTTACTAGTTTTCGGGACAATGAGCAGTTCTTC. It encodes CASSLTSFRDNEQFF. The gene calls are TRBV7-3 and TRBJ2-1; a weak D match, TRBD2 (5 bases). Deletions cut 5 bases from V and 5 bases from J, with 16 bases between. Germline assignment: CDR1 SGHTA and CDR2 FQGTGA. There are 15 residues in the CDR3.

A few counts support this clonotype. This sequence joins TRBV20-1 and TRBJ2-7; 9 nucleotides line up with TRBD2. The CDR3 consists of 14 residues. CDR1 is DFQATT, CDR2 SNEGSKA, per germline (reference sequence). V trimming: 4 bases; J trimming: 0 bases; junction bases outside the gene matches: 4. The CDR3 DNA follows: TGCAGTGCTAAGGGACTAGCAGTCTCCTACGAGCAGTACTTC. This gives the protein CSAKGLAVSYEQYF.

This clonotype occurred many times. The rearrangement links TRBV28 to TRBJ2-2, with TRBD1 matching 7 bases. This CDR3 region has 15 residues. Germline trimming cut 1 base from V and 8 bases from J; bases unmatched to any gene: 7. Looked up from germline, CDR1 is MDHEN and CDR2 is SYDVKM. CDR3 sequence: CASSLYGTAPGELFF. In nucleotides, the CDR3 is TGTGCCAGCAGTTTATACGGGACAGCACCGGGGGAGCTGTTTTTT.

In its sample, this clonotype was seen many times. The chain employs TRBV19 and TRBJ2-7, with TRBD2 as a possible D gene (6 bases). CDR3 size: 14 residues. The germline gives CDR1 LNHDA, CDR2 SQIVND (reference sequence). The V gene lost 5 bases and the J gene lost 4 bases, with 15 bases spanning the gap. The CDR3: CASSSTRGTYEQYF. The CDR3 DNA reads TGTGCCAGTAGTTCTACCCGCGGGACTTACGAGCAGTACTTC. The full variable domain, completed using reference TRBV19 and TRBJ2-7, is DGGITQSPKYLFRKEGQNVTLSCEQNLNHDAMYWYRQDPGQGLRLIYYSQIVNDFQKGDIAEGYSVSREKKESFPLTVTSAQKNPTAFYLCASSSTRGTYEQYFGPGTRLTVT.

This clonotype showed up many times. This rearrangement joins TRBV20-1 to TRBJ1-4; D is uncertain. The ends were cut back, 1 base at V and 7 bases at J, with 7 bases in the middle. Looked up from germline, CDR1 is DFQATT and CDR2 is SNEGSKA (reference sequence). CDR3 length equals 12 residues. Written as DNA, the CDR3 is TGCAGTGCTAGAGGGCCCTTTGAAAAACTGTTTTTT. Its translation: CSARGPFEKLFF.

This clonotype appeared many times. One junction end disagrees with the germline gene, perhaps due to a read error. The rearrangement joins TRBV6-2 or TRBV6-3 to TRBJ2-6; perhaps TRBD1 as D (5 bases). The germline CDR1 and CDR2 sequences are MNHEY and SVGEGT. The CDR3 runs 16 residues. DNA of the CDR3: TGTGCCAGCAGTAACTCCAGGGTCGGCGGGGCCAACGTCCTGACTTTC. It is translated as CASSNSRVGGANVLTF.

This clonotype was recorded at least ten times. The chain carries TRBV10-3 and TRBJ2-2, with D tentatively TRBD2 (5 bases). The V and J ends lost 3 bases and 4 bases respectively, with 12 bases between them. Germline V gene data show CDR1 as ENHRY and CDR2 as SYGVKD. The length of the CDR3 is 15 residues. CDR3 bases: TGTGCCATCAGTGATAGGAAGAGCGGCACCGGGGAGCTGTTTTTT. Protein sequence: CAISDRKSGTGELFF.

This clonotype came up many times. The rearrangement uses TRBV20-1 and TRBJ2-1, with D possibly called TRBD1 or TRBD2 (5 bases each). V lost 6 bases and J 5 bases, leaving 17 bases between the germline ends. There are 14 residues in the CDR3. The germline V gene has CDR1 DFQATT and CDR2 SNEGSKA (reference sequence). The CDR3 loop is CSARGRGMDNEQFF. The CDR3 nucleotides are TGCAGTGCCCGGGGCCGGGGTATGGACAATGAGCAGTTCTTC.

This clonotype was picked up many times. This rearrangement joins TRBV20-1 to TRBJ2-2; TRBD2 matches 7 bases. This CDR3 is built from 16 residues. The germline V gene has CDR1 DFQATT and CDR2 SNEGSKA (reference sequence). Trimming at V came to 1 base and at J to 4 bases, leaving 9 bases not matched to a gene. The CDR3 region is CSARVGTNQATGELFF. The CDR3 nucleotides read TGCAGTGCTAGAGTAGGGACTAACCAAGCCACCGGGGAGCTGTTTTTT.

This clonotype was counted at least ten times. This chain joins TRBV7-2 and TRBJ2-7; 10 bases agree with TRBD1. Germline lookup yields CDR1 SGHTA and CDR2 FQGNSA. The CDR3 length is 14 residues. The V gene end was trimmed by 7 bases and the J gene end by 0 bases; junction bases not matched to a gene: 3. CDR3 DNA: TGTGCCAGCACTGGACAGGGGGACTCCTACGAGCAGTACTTC. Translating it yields CASTGQGDSYEQYF.

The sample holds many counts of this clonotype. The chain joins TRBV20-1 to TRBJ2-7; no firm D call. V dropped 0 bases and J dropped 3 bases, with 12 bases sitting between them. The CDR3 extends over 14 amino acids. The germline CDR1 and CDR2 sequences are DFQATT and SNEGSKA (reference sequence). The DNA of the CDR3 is TGCAGTGCTAGAGATGGTATCACCGTCTACGAGCAGTACTTC. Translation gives CSARDGITVYEQYF.

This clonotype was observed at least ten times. CDR3 coding DNA: TGCAGCGTTGAAGACCCTCTGACAGACCTCCCTGGGAGTTATGGCTACACCTTC. It is translated as CSVEDPLTDLPGSYGYTF. The chain links TRBV29-1 to TRBJ1-2; tentatively, D is TRBD1 (5 bases). The CDR3 covers 18 residues. V lost 0 bases and J lost 5, with 25 bases in between. Germline CDR1 is SQVTM and CDR2 is ANQGSEA.

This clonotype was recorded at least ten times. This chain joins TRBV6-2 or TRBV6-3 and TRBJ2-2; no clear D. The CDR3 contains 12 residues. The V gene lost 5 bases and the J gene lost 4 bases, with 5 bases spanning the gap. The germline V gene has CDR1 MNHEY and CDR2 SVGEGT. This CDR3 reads CASSKTTGELFF. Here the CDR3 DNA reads TGTGCCAGCAGTAAAACCACCGGGGAGCTGTTTTTT.

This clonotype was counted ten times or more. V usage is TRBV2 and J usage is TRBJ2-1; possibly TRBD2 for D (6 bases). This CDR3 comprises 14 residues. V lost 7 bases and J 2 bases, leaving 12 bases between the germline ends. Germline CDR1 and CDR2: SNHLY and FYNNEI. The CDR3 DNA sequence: TGTGCCAGCACTATTAGCGGACCCTACAATGAGCAGTTCTTC. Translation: CASTISGPYNEQFF.

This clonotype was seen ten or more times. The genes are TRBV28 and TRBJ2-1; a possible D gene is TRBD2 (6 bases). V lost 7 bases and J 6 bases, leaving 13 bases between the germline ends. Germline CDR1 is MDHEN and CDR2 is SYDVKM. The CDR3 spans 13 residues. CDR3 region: CASIGGTSNEQFF. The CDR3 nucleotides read TGTGCCAGCATAGGCGGGACCTCCAATGAGCAGTTCTTC.